The source of this T cell receptor (beta chain) is a study of blood T cell repertoires in COVID-19. Study as a whole: Samples taken during acute and convalescent COVID-19 were collected in the United States, Italy and Spain. T cells, B-cell-depleted T cells, or PBMCs provided the cDNA or gDNA that served as material.

The CDR3 loop spans 13 amino acids. The ends were cut back, 5 bases at V and 0 bases at J, with 5 bases in the middle. In the study's own analysis: Amplification from reference gene primers served as the basis for estimated nucleated cell counts. Repertoires were generated with immunoSEQ multiplex PCR, while TCRdb's copy carries only in-frame clones and drops some. The D gene and trimming were derived from the DNA, and the V and J assignments and clone size from that table. The sample has about 270,000 clones, 81% seen once. The rearrangement uses TRBV12-3 or TRBV12-4 and TRBJ1-5, with unresolved D. This receptor was obtained from a woman aged 60-70 years with active or convalescent COVID-19. Material: peripheral blood. The chain's CDR3 is CASSLNSNQPQHF. CDR3 nucleotides: TGTGCCAGCAGTCTAAATAGCAATCAGCCCCAGCATTTT.